This T cell receptor (beta chain) is from a study of cytomegalovirus exposure and HLA in healthy donors. The PCR had 60 Vbeta and 13 Jbeta primers. Produced via immunoSEQ multiplex PCR; TCRdb's table is partial and in-frame only. The sample lists 85,000 to 120,000 clones; more than 65% were seen once. Deletions cut 0 bases from V and 1 base from J, with 7 bases between. This CDR3 region has 14 residues. Germline CDR1 and CDR2: SGHRS and YFSETQ. Regarding the study as a whole: V- and J-gene trimming in TCR beta was tied to a missense DCLRE1C variant by an analysis performed later.

A note on this clone: Its antigen remains unknown.

The specimen sequenced was PBMCs. The clonotype comes from a woman between 50 and 59 years old in good health and CMV-seropositive. The chain uses TRBV5-1 and TRBJ2-5; perhaps TRBD1 as D (5 bases). The CDR3 sequence: CASSLGQLQETQYF. The CDR3 DNA reads TGCGCCAGCAGCTTGGGACAGCTCCAAGAGACCCAGTACTTC.